The next 29 T cell receptor beta chains were all read from a single sample in a study of shared clonotypes between healthy human individuals. The assay was immunoSEQ multiplex PCR, and TCRdb's table has in-frame clones only and misses some. This sample has around 2.1 million clones, with approximately 94% found just once. Naive CD8 populations comprised CD45RO-negative cells positively selected for CCR7, excluding terminally differentiated effector memory CD45RA+ cells. The sample comprised naive CD8+ T cells from PBMCs. These receptors were obtained from a man younger than 35 in good health. Some clones in this sample may be carry-over from other donors' samples.

As for this clone: This sample includes further DNA sequences coding for the same CDR3. The chain joins TRBV29-1 to TRBJ2-1; D unclear. V dropped 3 bases and J dropped 5 bases, with 5 bases sitting between them. The CDR3 contains 11 residues. CDR1 is SQVTM, CDR2 ANQGSEA, per germline. CDR3 sequence reads: CSVDRDNEQFF. CDR3 coding DNA: TGCAGCGTTGATCGGGACAATGAGCAGTTCTTC.

This clone turned up a few times. Other nucleotide sequences in the sample specify the same CDR3. V and J are TRBV28 and TRBJ1-5; D may be TRBD1 (5 bases). V lost 3 bases and J 8 bases, leaving 5 bases between the germline ends. Germline CDR1 and CDR2: MDHEN and SYDVKM. The CDR3 extends over 11 amino acids. The CDR3 DNA sequence: TGTGCCAGCAGTTTGGGGGAGCCCCAGCATTTT. Its protein product is CASSLGEPQHF.

This chain joins TRBV27 and TRBJ2-1; no reliable D call. Trimming removed 3 bases from V and 5 bases from J, with 11 bases in between. Per the germline V gene, CDR1 is MNHEY and CDR2 is SMNVEV (reference sequence). CDR3 length equals 14 residues. The CDR3 sequence is CASSFLHVDNEQFF. The CDR3 bases are TGTGCCAGCAGTTTCCTCCATGTGGACAATGAGCAGTTCTTC.

Concerning this clone: Other DNA sequences within the sample encode an identical CDR3. The chain employs TRBV29-1 and TRBJ2-1; TRBD2 matches at 9 bases. The CDR3 has 13 residues. Trimming cost V 4 bases and J 7 bases; bases outside gene matches: 5. Germline V gene sequence: CDR1 SQVTM, CDR2 ANQGSEA. Written as DNA, the CDR3 is TGCAGCGTTGCGGGCGGGAGGGGTAATGAGCAGTTCTTC. Its protein product is CSVAGGRGNEQFF.

V gene TRBV7-9 combines with J gene TRBJ1-4, with no clear D. CDR1 and CDR2 (germline): SEHNR, FQNEAQ (reference sequence). The CDR3 covers 15 residues. V lost 5 bases and J lost 8, with 18 bases in between. CDR3 region: CASSDGRRSEEKLFF. The CDR3 DNA reads as TGTGCCAGCAGCGATGGACGTCGCTCTGAGGAAAAACTGTTTTTT.

The chain couples TRBV20-1 to TRBJ1-5; D may be TRBD1 (5 bases). Trimming pared 6 bases from V and 9 bases from J, leaving 6 bases between. Germline CDR1 reads DFQATT; CDR2 reads SNEGSKA (reference sequence). This CDR3 has 9 residues. The CDR3 sequence: CSAGGPQHF. CDR3 DNA sequence: TGCAGTGCCGGGGGGCCCCAGCATTTT.

The rearrangement joins TRBV28 to TRBJ2-5; 7 bases align to TRBD1. The trim removed 1 base at V and 4 bases at J, leaving 6 bases unmatched. Germline-derived CDR1 and CDR2 are MDHEN and SYDVKM. The CDR3 contains 15 residues. The CDR3 sequence is CASSLLKGARETQYF. The CDR3 DNA follows: TGTGCCAGCAGTTTATTAAAGGGGGCCCGAGAGACCCAGTACTTC.

The chain uses TRBV29-1 and TRBJ2-2, with D possibly being TRBD1 (5 bases). The CDR3 runs 13 residues. V was shortened by 0 bases and J by 6 bases, with 8 bases between the two germline ends. Looked up from germline, CDR1 is SQVTM and CDR2 is ANQGSEA. Here the CDR3 DNA reads TGCAGCGTTGAAGATTCACAGGCCGGGGAGCTGTTTTTT. This translates into CSVEDSQAGELFF.

This chain joins TRBV29-1 and TRBJ2-7, with D unclear. The germline V gene has CDR1 SQVTM and CDR2 ANQGSEA. The CDR3 is made up of 16 amino acids. Trimming removed 7 bases at V and 2 bases at J, with 24 bases between. The CDR3 protein is CSAGLAQTLNTYEQYF. In DNA, the CDR3 is TGCAGCGCCGGGTTAGCCCAAACCCTTAATACCTACGAGCAGTACTTC.

The chain is built from TRBV19 and TRBJ2-1; possibly TRBD2 for D (6 bases). CDR1 is LNHDA and CDR2 is SQIVND in the germline V gene (reference sequence). Trimming pared 3 bases from V and 0 bases from J, leaving 12 bases between. The CDR3 has 16 amino acids. In DNA, the CDR3 is TGTGCCAGTAGTATTGGCGGGGTCGGCTCCTACAATGAGCAGTTCTTC. Translating gives CASSIGGVGSYNEQFF.

Concerning this clone itself: The DNA is omitted, as the CDR3 cannot be located on it reliably, and the CDR3 follows TCRdb's listing. The rearrangement uses TRBV21-1 and TRBJ2-1; TRBD1, the D gene given by the table, was not confirmed from the DNA. TRBV21-1 counts as a pseudogene. The CDR3 totals 15 residues, both ends included. The CDR3 sequence is CASSKVGQGNNEQFF.

V and J are TRBV5-6 and TRBJ1-1; tentatively, D is TRBD1 (6 bases). The ends were cut back, 4 bases at V and 8 bases at J, with 18 bases in the middle. The CDR3 contains 14 residues. The germline V gene encodes CDR1 SGHDT and CDR2 YYEEEE. CDR3 nucleotides: TGTGCCAGCAGCCTACACCCAGGGGCTGGGGAAGCTTTCTTT. Translated: CASSLHPGAGEAFF.

The chain is built from TRBV23-1 and TRBJ2-1; D perhaps matches TRBD1 (6 bases). TRBV23-1 is assigned to the ORF class and has an uncertain function. This CDR3 has 17 residues. V was pared by 0 bases and J by 4 bases, with 16 bases between. The CDR3 nucleotides read TGCGCCAGCAGTCAATCAGCAGGGGCAGGGGTTTACAATGAGCAGTTCTTC. Its protein is CASSQSAGAGVYNEQFF.

Turning to this clone: This sample also contains other DNA sequences that code for the same CDR3. V gene TRBV9 combines with J gene TRBJ2-7; D possibly corresponds to TRBD1 (5 bases). Trimming left V 3 bases short and J 7 bases short, with 8 bases between. CDR1 is SGDLS and CDR2 is YYNGEE in the germline V gene. The CDR3 loop spans 11 amino acids. The CDR3 nucleotides are TGTGCCAGCAGCGGGGCAGGGGAGCAGTACTTC. As protein: CASSGAGEQYF.

In its sample, this clone was seen once. The V gene is TRBV5-6, the J gene TRBJ2-7; D not certain. The CDR3 has 13 residues. Germline V CDR1 and CDR2: SGHDT, YYEEEE. V lost 3 bases and J lost 2, with 9 bases in between. The CDR3 nucleotides read TGTGCCAGCAGCTCCCAACCGGCCTACGAGCAGTACTTC. Amino acid sequence: CASSSQPAYEQYF.

This chain joins TRBV27 and TRBJ2-7, with 9 bases identical to TRBD1. This CDR3 spans 15 amino acids. V shed 4 bases and J 3 bases; nucleotides not matched to a gene: 7. CDR1 and CDR2 (germline): MNHEY, SMNVEV (reference sequence). This chain's CDR3 is CASSSIRQGGYEQYF. CDR3 DNA sequence: TGTGCCAGCAGTTCGATCCGACAGGGGGGCTACGAGCAGTACTTC.

This chain links TRBV7-6 with TRBJ1-5; no clear D. The germline CDR1 and CDR2 sequences are SGHVS and FNYEAQ. The CDR3 is 15 amino acids. Trimming shortened V by 1 base and J by 4 bases, and 11 bases separated the two germline ends. The CDR3 region has the DNA TGTGCCAGCAGCTTAGTATCATCCCGGAATCAGCCCCAGCATTTT. Protein: CASSLVSSRNQPQHF.

The V gene is TRBV7-9, the J gene TRBJ2-1, with 12 positions matching TRBD1. This CDR3 is 15 amino acids long. The V and J ends lost 3 bases and 12 bases, in that order; junction bases with no gene match: 9. Germline values: CDR1 SEHNR, CDR2 FQNEAQ (reference sequence). The chain's CDR3 is CASSFRDRGRVAQFF. CDR3 sequence (DNA): TGTGCCAGCAGCTTCCGGGACAGGGGGCGCGTCGCGCAGTTCTTC.

The V and J genes are TRBV2 and TRBJ2-7; tentatively, D is TRBD2 (5 bases). The V end was cut by 3 bases, the J end by 3 bases, with 12 bases between. This CDR3 spans 14 amino acids. Germline V gene sequence: CDR1 SNHLY, CDR2 FYNNEI. The CDR3 protein is CASSEFQRYYEQYF. The CDR3 nucleotides read TGTGCCAGCAGTGAGTTCCAGCGGTACTACGAGCAGTACTTC.

The rearrangement uses TRBV6-1 and TRBJ2-5, with 8 positions matching TRBD2. V was pared by 11 bases and J by 5 bases, with 13 bases of the junction left unmatched. Per germline, CDR1 MNHNS and CDR2 SASEGT. This CDR3 region has 14 residues. The CDR3: CALRAGGTLETQYF. The CDR3 region has the DNA TGTGCCCTACGGGCGGGAGGAACCCTGGAGACCCAGTACTTC.

The chain employs TRBV11-3 and TRBJ2-1; D remains unclear. Between the trimmed V and J ends, which lost 6 bases and 0 bases, there was a span of 15 bases. This CDR3 is built from 16 residues. CDR1 is SGHNT and CDR2 is YENEEA in the germline V gene. Written as DNA, the CDR3 is TGTGCCAGCAGTCCTGCAGGCGATCCCTCCTACAATGAGCAGTTCTTC. It specifies CASSPAGDPSYNEQFF.

The chain is built from TRBV19 and TRBJ2-3; D gene ambiguous. V was pared by 3 bases and J by 9 bases, with 13 bases between. The CDR3 runs to 13 residues. Germline V gene lookup returns CDR1 LNHDA and CDR2 SQIVND (reference sequence). CDR3 in DNA: TGTGCCAGTAGTATCCTGTTAGGACCAACGCAGTATTTT. Translating it yields CASSILLGPTQYF.

As for this clone: Other nucleotide sequences from this sample produce the same CDR3. The V call is TRBV27, the J call TRBJ2-2; the D is unclear. Germline V gene data show CDR1 as MNHEY and CDR2 as SMNVEV (reference sequence). The CDR3 spans 12 residues. V dropped 5 bases and J dropped 3 bases, with 4 bases sitting between them. Here the CDR3 DNA reads TGTGCCAGCAGTCCTCACACCGGGGAGCTGTTTTTT. Protein sequence: CASSPHTGELFF.

In nucleotides, the CDR3 is TGCAGCGCCCTCGGGACAGGCGACAACTATGGCTACACCTTC. It encodes CSALGTGDNYGYTF. This rearrangement joins TRBV29-1 to TRBJ1-2; 8 bases are a match to TRBD1. From germline, CDR1 is SQVTM and CDR2 ANQGSEA. J gave up 2 bases and V 7 bases, and 9 bases lay outside the gene matches. There are 14 residues in the CDR3.

The sample holds one count of this clone. The chain carries TRBV6-6 and TRBJ1-5; 8 bases fit TRBD1. Germline V CDR1 and CDR2: MNHNY, SVGAGI (reference sequence). The ends lost 5 bases at V and 6 bases at J; junction bases unmatched: 3. The CDR3 runs 13 residues. DNA for the CDR3: TGTGCCAGCAGTCAGGGGGCCCGTCAGCCCCAGCATTTT. As protein: CASSQGARQPQHF.

The rearrangement uses TRBV9 and TRBJ2-6; tentative D call: TRBD1 (7 bases). This CDR3 has 18 residues. Germline V gives CDR1 SGDLS, CDR2 YYNGEE. Trimming removed 4 bases at V and 3 bases at J, with 20 bases between. The chain's CDR3 is CASSLPRQGGFGANVLTF. Here the CDR3 DNA reads TGTGCCAGCAGCCTCCCGCGGCAGGGGGGCTTTGGGGCCAACGTCCTGACTTTC.

The chain is built from TRBV7-2 and TRBJ2-1; D call uncertain. With 2 bases removed from V and 0 bases from J, the gap between germline ends came to 8 bases. In germline, CDR1 is SGHTA, CDR2 FQGNSA. This CDR3 is 15 amino acids long. The CDR3 loop reads CASSLIRSSYNEQFF. CDR3 sequence (DNA): TGTGCCAGCAGCTTAATTAGGAGCTCCTACAATGAGCAGTTCTTC.

V and J are TRBV27 and TRBJ1-2, with 10 bases aligning to TRBD1. This CDR3 spans 13 amino acids. V trimming: 8 bases; J trimming: 6 bases; junction bases outside the gene matches: 6. Germline CDR1 is MNHEY and CDR2 is SMNVEV (reference sequence). The CDR3 sequence: CASADRGRDGYTF. The CDR3 coding sequence is TGTGCCAGCGCGGACAGGGGGAGGGATGGCTACACCTTC.

The chain has TRBV4-3 and TRBJ2-1; TRBD2 matches 14 bases. The CDR3 totals 15 residues. Trimming removed 5 bases from V and 13 bases from J; junction bases left unmatched: 10. CDR1 and CDR2 from the germline V gene are LGHNA and YSLEER. As DNA, the CDR3 is TGCGCCAGCAGCGGAGGGACTAGCGGGGGCCAGTCCCAGTTCTTC. Translation: CASSGGTSGGQSQFF.